These T cell receptor beta chains were read from a single sample in a study of shared clonotypes between healthy human individuals. Sequencing was performed with immunoSEQ multiplex PCR; in TCRdb, only in-frame clones are kept and a portion is missing. Of about 490,000 clones in the sample, roughly 78% were seen once. The specimen was PBMCs. The receptors stem from a woman in her 40s in good health. Some clones in this sample may be carry-over from other donors' samples. The CDR3 runs from the conserved cysteine through the conserved F or W. D genes are given only for firm matches. Clone size, where shown, is once, few, many, or a class for clones that have expanded.

clone size,D gene,J gene,V gene,CDR3 protein,CDR3 DNA
.,.,TRBJ1-4,TRBV27,CASSMGDEKLFF,TGTGCCAGCAGCATGGGAGATGAAAAACTGTTTTTT
.,.,TRBJ2-3,TRBV2,CASSLGDTQYF,TGTGCCAGTTCGCTTGGGGATACGCAGTATTTT
.,.,TRBJ2-7,TRBV6-1,CASSEPTLWYSGSYEQYF,TGTGCCAGCAGTGAACCCACCCTGTGGTATAGCGGCTCCTACGAGCAGTACTTC
once,TRBD2,TRBJ2-2,TRBV2,CASTIAGGGTGELFF,TGTGCCAGCACTATAGCGGGAGGGGGCACCGGGGAGCTGTTTTTT
.,.,TRBJ2-5,TRBV7-2,CASSLGITHRETQYF,TGTGCCAGCAGCTTAGGCATCACCCACAGGGAGACCCAGTACTTC
few,TRBD2,TRBJ2-1,TRBV5-1,CASRVAGANEQFF,TGCGCCAGCAGGGTAGCGGGAGCAAATGAGCAGTTCTTC
.,TRBD2,TRBJ2-2,TRBV15,CATSSPSGVAGTGELFF,TGTGCCACCAGCAGCCCGAGCGGAGTAGCGGGCACCGGGGAGCTGTTTTTT
once,.,TRBJ2-5,TRBV18,CASSPAGTPQTQYF,TGTGCCAGCTCACCAGCCGGGACACCCCAGACCCAGTACTTC
many,.,TRBJ1-1,TRBV5-4,CASSLGGRPEAFF,TGTGCCAGCAGCTTGGGGGGTCGCCCTGAAGCTTTCTTT
.,TRBD2,TRBJ2-1,TRBV2,CASSARTSGRNEQFF,TGTGCCAGCAGCGCCAGGACTAGCGGGAGAAATGAGCAGTTCTTC
.,.,TRBJ2-3,TRBV5-4,CASSPIGAGPDTQYF,TGTGCCAGCAGCCCCATTGGGGCGGGTCCAGATACGCAGTATTTT
.,.,TRBJ1-2,TRBV28,CASSSPGGVDYGYTF,TGTGCCAGCAGTTCCCCCGGGGGCGTTGATTATGGCTACACCTTC
.,.,TRBJ1-3,TRBV11-2,CASSLDKGQLNTIYF,TGTGCCAGCAGCTTAGATAAAGGCCAATTAAACACCATATATTTT
.,TRBD2,TRBJ2-7,TRBV18,CASSPPTGTSGTYEQYF,TGTGCCAGCTCACCACCGACCGGGACTAGCGGTACTTACGAGCAGTACTTC
once,TRBD2,TRBJ2-3,TRBV15,CATSRDRATGLATDTQYF,TGTGCCACCAGCAGAGATCGGGCCACGGGACTAGCGACAGATACGCAGTATTTT
once,.,TRBJ2-1,TRBV25-1,CASSSTGTYNEQFF,TGTGCCAGCAGTTCCACAGGGACCTACAATGAGCAGTTCTTC
.,TRBD1,TRBJ1-1,TRBV28,CASSDTPGQLTEAFF,TGTGCCAGCAGTGACACACCGGGACAGTTAACTGAAGCTTTCTTT
.,.,TRBJ1-4,TRBV7-2,CASTLARVENEKLFF,TGTGCCAGCACCTTGGCGCGGGTGGAGAATGAAAAACTGTTTTTT
.,.,TRBJ2-2,TRBV7-2,CASSGAGVAGELFF,TGTGCCTCCTCGGGGGCGGGAGTTGCCGGGGAGCTGTTTTTT
once,.,TRBJ1-3,TRBV10-1,CASSEGDSGNTIYF,TGCGCCAGCAGTGAGGGAGACTCTGGAAACACCATATATTTT
.,.,TRBJ1-2,TRBV7-6,CASSAQQGGGYTF,TGTGCCAGCAGCGCCCAACAGGGAGGCGGCTACACCTTC
few,TRBD2,TRBJ2-3,TRBV11-2,CASRPNWGGAGGPSDTQYF,TGTGCCAGCCGCCCGAACTGGGGGGGGGCGGGAGGGCCTTCAGATACGCAGTATTTT
.,TRBD1,TRBJ2-1,TRBV9,CASSATGDEQFF,TGTGCCAGCAGCGCGACAGGGGATGAGCAGTTCTTC
.,.,TRBJ2-7,TRBV7-9,CASTRGGLSYEQYF,TGTGCCAGCACCCGAGGAGGACTTTCCTACGAGCAGTACTTC
.,.,TRBJ1-2,TRBV4-2,CASGQDYYGYTF,TGTGCCAGCGGCCAAGACTACTATGGCTACACCTTC
.,TRBD1,TRBJ1-2,TRBV30,CAWSRGQGYGYTF,TGTGCCTGGAGTAGAGGACAGGGGTATGGCTACACCTTC
.,.,TRBJ2-7,TRBV18,CASSRDTAYEQYF,TGTGCCAGCTCAAGGGACACCGCCTACGAGCAGTACTTC
once,.,TRBJ2-7,TRBV9,CASSVGQGGTYEQYF,TGTGCCAGCAGCGTAGGGCAGGGGGGTACCTACGAGCAGTACTTC
.,TRBD1,TRBJ1-2,TRBV27,CASSPTGILTSYTF,TGTGCCAGCAGCCCGACAGGGATTCTTACGAGTTACACCTTC
once,.,TRBJ2-7,TRBV6-5,CASSYDRGGNEQYF,TGTGCCAGCAGTTACGATAGGGGGGGAAACGAGCAGTACTTC
.,.,TRBJ1-2,TRBV4-2,CASSQSQGDGYTF,TGTGCCAGCAGCCAATCGCAAGGAGATGGCTACACCTTC
.,.,TRBJ2-7,TRBV4-2,CASSQAGTAEQYF,TGTGCCAGCAGCCAAGCCGGGACCGCGGAGCAGTACTTC
.,.,TRBJ2-3,TRBV5-4,CASSLVSGIDTQYF,TGTGCCAGCAGCTTGGTCTCAGGCATAGATACGCAGTATTTT
.,.,TRBJ2-2,TRBV25-1,CASSWANTGELFF,TGTGCCAGCAGCTGGGCGAACACCGGGGAGCTGTTTTTT
.,.,TRBJ1-3,TRBV18,CASSQQGPGNTIYF,TGTGCCAGCTCTCAACAGGGTCCTGGAAACACCATATATTTT
.,.,TRBJ2-6,TRBV7-2,CASSHISGANVLTF,TGTGCCAGCAGCCATATCTCTGGGGCCAACGTCCTGACTTTC
.,.,TRBJ2-2,TRBV5-1,CASSLPAASNTGELFF,TGCGCCAGCAGCTTGCCAGCAGCTTCGAACACCGGGGAGCTGTTTTTT
.,.,TRBJ2-7,TRBV29-1,CSVAGISPYEQYF,TGCAGCGTTGCCGGGATTAGCCCCTACGAGCAGTACTTC
.,.,TRBJ2-3,TRBV9,CASSDLSGPDTQYF,TGTGCCAGCAGCGACCTTTCGGGGCCAGATACGCAGTATTTT
.,TRBD2,TRBJ2-1,TRBV7-2,CASSLAPASGSSRVFF,TGTGCCAGCAGCTTAGCTCCGGCTAGCGGGAGTTCCAGGGTGTTCTTC
.,.,TRBJ2-1,TRBV21-1,CASSKNGTSGELSYNEQFF,TGTGCCAGCAGCAAAAATGGGACTAGCGGAGAACTCTCCTACAATGAGCAGTTCTTC
.,.,TRBJ2-7,TRBV27,CASSRPGPLGYEQYF,TGTGCCAGCAGTCGTCCGGGACCACTAGGTTACGAGCAGTACTTC
.,.,TRBJ2-7,TRBV18,CASSCSGEQYF,TGTGCCAGCTCATGTAGCGGCGAGCAGTACTTC
.,.,TRBJ1-5,TRBV28,CASSLVLGGTQPQHF,TGTGCCAGCAGTTTAGTTCTCGGAGGGACTCAGCCCCAGCATTTT
.,TRBD2,TRBJ2-7,TRBV5-1,CASSFSGTLTYEQYF,TGCGCCAGCAGCTTTAGCGGGACCCTAACCTACGAGCAGTACTTC
.,TRBD2,TRBJ2-2,TRBV5-1,CASSVGLAGGTGELFF,TGCGCCAGCAGCGTGGGACTAGCGGGAGGTACCGGGGAGCTGTTTTTT
few,.,TRBJ1-5,TRBV15,CATSRDSLDQPQHF,TGTGCCACCAGCAGAGATTCCTTGGATCAGCCCCAGCATTTT
.,TRBD1,TRBJ2-7,TRBV19,CASSRQGALSSYEQYF,TGTGCCAGTTCAAGACAGGGGGCCTTGAGCTCCTACGAGCAGTACTTC
.,.,TRBJ2-5,TRBV10-2,CASRRLGETQYF,TGCGCCAGTAGGAGACTAGGAGAGACCCAGTACTTC